The 29 T cell receptor beta chains below were found in one sample sequenced in a study of lymphopenia after photon versus proton radiotherapy. The data were produced by immunoSEQ multiplex PCR, yet TCRdb's version contains in-frame clones alone and is incomplete. Here the sample spans about 70,000 clones, roughly 92% being singletons. This sample comprised peripheral blood, obtained from a patient treated with photon-based radiotherapy. These receptors originate from a woman aged 35 to 49 with cholangiocarcinoma.

The CDR3, as DNA: TGTGCCAGCAGCTTAGCAGGCGGGAGGTCCACAGATACGCAGTATTTT. It is translated as CASSLAGGRSTDTQYF. This chain connects TRBV7-2 to TRBJ2-3; the match to TRBD2 covers 8 bases. Germline CDR1 is SGHTA and CDR2 is FQGNSA. V trimming: 0 bases; J trimming: 2 bases; junction bases outside the gene matches: 4. The CDR3 sequence is 16 residues long.

V usage is TRBV10-3 and J usage is TRBJ2-7; 10 positions agree with TRBD1. CDR1 and CDR2 from the germline V gene are ENHRY and SYGVKD. The junction had 7 bases not matched to a gene; V was cut back by 6 bases and J by 5 bases. This CDR3 region has 14 residues. CDR3 loop: CAIRRIGTGDEQYF. The CDR3 DNA reads as TGTGCCATCAGGAGAATAGGGACAGGGGACGAGCAGTACTTC.

This clone has just one count. V and J are TRBV2 and TRBJ2-7; D remains ambiguous. Germline-derived CDR1 and CDR2 are SNHLY and FYNNEI. Trimming left V 6 bases short and J 5 bases short, with 14 bases between. The CDR3 spans 13 residues. The CDR3 DNA follows: TGTGCCAGCAGGATAACCAGACGTGACGAGCAGTACTTC. This translates into CASRITRRDEQYF.

The genes are TRBV9 and TRBJ1-1; D uncertain. The CDR3 covers 13 residues. The V end was cut by 3 bases, the J end by 5 bases, with 11 bases between. CDR1 and CDR2 (germline): SGDLS, YYNGEE. The CDR3 region has the DNA TGTGCCAGCAGCGCCGGGTTTGGGACTGAAGCTTTCTTT. It specifies CASSAGFGTEAFF.

The chain uses TRBV6-1 and TRBJ1-2, with unresolved D. The CDR3 spans 13 residues. The germline gives CDR1 MNHNS, CDR2 SASEGT. V was clipped by 2 bases and J by 6 bases, with 10 bases between them. Here the CDR3 reads CASSERVGDGYTF. The CDR3 DNA reads TGTGCCAGCAGTGAACGAGTGGGAGATGGCTACACCTTC.

The chain links TRBV29-1 to TRBJ1-2; 7 nucleotides match TRBD1. The germline CDR1 and CDR2 sequences are SQVTM and ANQGSEA. This CDR3 region has 11 residues. After removal of 4 bases from V and 5 bases from J, the junction contained 1 base not matched to a gene. CDR3 region: CSVGTGYGYTF. The CDR3 DNA sequence: TGCAGCGTTGGGACAGGATATGGCTACACCTTC.

CDR3 loop: CASSEFLGQGGVNQPQHF. The CDR3 coding sequence is TGTGCCAGCAGTGAATTTCTGGGACAGGGGGGGGTCAATCAGCCCCAGCATTTT. J is TRBJ1-5 and V is TRBV6-1; TRBD1 matches at 11 bases. The J segment lost 3 bases and the V segment lost 2 bases, leaving 9 bases of the junction unmatched. The CDR3 consists of 18 residues. From germline, CDR1 is MNHNS and CDR2 SASEGT.

The chain carries TRBV30 and TRBJ1-4; D ambiguous. In germline, CDR1 is GTSNPN, CDR2 SVGIG (reference sequence). There are 12 residues in the CDR3. The V gene lost 5 bases and the J gene lost 8 bases, with 12 bases spanning the gap. CDR3 protein: CAWGLHKEKLFF. The CDR3 DNA sequence: TGTGCCTGGGGACTTCATAAGGAAAAACTGTTTTTT.

J is TRBJ2-7 and V is TRBV19; the D is unclear. The CDR3 totals 13 residues. Germline CDR1 is LNHDA and CDR2 is SQIVND (reference sequence). Trimming pared 4 bases from V and 5 bases from J, leaving 12 bases between. This chain's CDR3 is CASSTWNWDEQYF. CDR3 bases: TGTGCCAGTAGTACCTGGAATTGGGACGAGCAGTACTTC.

This rearrangement joins TRBV29-1 to TRBJ2-7, with D perhaps matching TRBD1 (5 bases). With 3 bases removed from V and 6 bases from J, the gap between germline ends came to 9 bases. Germline CDR1 and CDR2: SQVTM and ANQGSEA. The CDR3 has 11 amino acids. DNA of the CDR3: TGCAGCGTTGACGTAGGGGTCGAGCAGTACTTC. Its protein is CSVDVGVEQYF.

The chain joins TRBV20-1 to TRBJ1-1, with D perhaps TRBD1 (6 bases). Germline V gene data show CDR1 as DFQATT and CDR2 as SNEGSKA (reference sequence). CDR3 size: 11 residues. V gave up 2 bases and J gave up 10 bases, with 11 bases separating them. The CDR3 region has the DNA TGCAGTGCTAGATTTGGACAGCGAGCTTTCTTT. This encodes CSARFGQRAFF.

Turning to this clone: A read error may account for a junction end that differs from germline. The chain combines TRBV9 with TRBJ2-7, with D uncertain. This CDR3 has 12 residues. Germline V lookup: CDR1 SGDLS, CDR2 YYNGEE. CDR3 protein: CASINRNGWQCF. In DNA form, the CDR3 reads TGTGCCAGCATCAACCGAAACGGGTGGCAGTGCTTC.

The rearrangement uses TRBV9 and TRBJ2-3, with D hard to call. The V gene lost 0 bases and the J gene lost 4 bases, with 12 bases spanning the gap. Germline V gives CDR1 SGDLS, CDR2 YYNGEE. This CDR3 region has 15 residues. This CDR3 is CASSVEPRGADTQYF. The CDR3, as DNA: TGTGCCAGCAGCGTAGAACCCCGTGGGGCAGATACGCAGTATTTT.

The J gene is TRBJ2-2, the V gene TRBV25-1; the D gene could be TRBD1 or TRBD2 (5 bases each). V lost 4 bases, J lost 4 bases, and 16 bases lay in between. Looked up from germline, CDR1 is MGHDK and CDR2 is SYGVNS. The CDR3 sequence is 16 residues long. Here the CDR3 reads CASSVEFGGVTGELFF. For the CDR3, the DNA is TGTGCCAGCAGTGTTGAATTTGGGGGAGTCACCGGGGAGCTGTTTTTT. Supplemented by reference TRBV25-1 and TRBJ2-2, the full variable domain reads EADIYQTPRYLVIGTGKKITLECSQTMGHDKMYWYQQDPGMELHLIHYSYGVNSTEKGDLSSESTVSRIRTEHFPLTLESARPSHTSQYLCASSVEFGGVTGELFFGEGSRLTVL.

The chain carries TRBV7-9 and TRBJ2-2, with a tentative D call TRBD2 (5 bases). V was shortened by 4 bases and J by 1 base, with 10 bases between the two germline ends. Germline CDR1 SEHNR, CDR2 FQNEAQ (reference sequence). CDR3 size: 15 residues. The CDR3 loop reads CASSSRGVNTGELFF. In DNA, the CDR3 is TGTGCCAGCAGCTCCCGGGGAGTGAACACCGGGGAGCTGTTTTTT.

This chain joins TRBV4-1 and TRBJ1-2, with D possibly TRBD1 on 5 matching bases. The CDR3 is 13 residues long. Germline V gene data show CDR1 as MGHRA and CDR2 as YSYEKL. V lost 2 bases and J 2 bases, leaving 6 bases between the germline ends. CDR3 protein: CASSQPGNYGYTF. For the CDR3, the DNA is TGCGCCAGCAGCCAACCAGGGAACTATGGCTACACCTTC.

This chain joins TRBV6-5 and TRBJ2-7; 7 bases map to TRBD1. Losses at the gene ends were 6 bases for V and 5 bases for J; bases not matched to a gene: 10. Germline values: CDR1 MNHEY, CDR2 SVGAGI. This CDR3 contains 14 residues. The CDR3 DNA is TGTGCCAGCAGCTTTCGACAGGGAAGTCACGAGCAGTACTTC. Protein: CASSFRQGSHEQYF.

This rearrangement joins TRBV6-5 to TRBJ1-1, with D hard to call. The CDR3 runs 12 residues. V was trimmed by 2 bases and J by 8 bases, leaving 9 bases between them. The germline V gene has CDR1 MNHEY and CDR2 SVGAGI. CDR3 sequence: CASSYPISEAFF. CDR3 DNA sequence: TGTGCCAGCAGTTACCCCATTTCAGAAGCTTTCTTT.

The chain employs TRBV9 and TRBJ2-2, with 8 bases fitting TRBD2. In germline, CDR1 is SGDLS, CDR2 YYNGEE. CDR3 length: 16 residues. V shed 0 bases and J 6 bases; nucleotides not matched to a gene: 7. In DNA, the CDR3 is TGTGCCAGCAGCGTAGTGTCAGGGACTAGTCCCGGGGAGCTGTTTTTT. Protein product: CASSVVSGTSPGELFF.

The chain links TRBV10-3 to TRBJ1-1; D gene ambiguous. The V end lost 2 bases, the J end lost 2 bases, and 9 bases lay between the germline ends. The CDR3 totals 14 residues. Germline V gene sequence: CDR1 ENHRY, CDR2 SYGVKD. In nucleotides, the CDR3 is TGTGCCATCAGTGAGGGGGTCCTAAACACTGAAGCTTTCTTT. It codes for CAISEGVLNTEAFF.

The chain joins TRBV6-5 to TRBJ1-1; D is perhaps TRBD1 (5 bases). CDR1 is MNHEY, CDR2 SVGAGI, per germline. V lost 6 bases to trimming and J lost 3 bases, with 8 bases between them. CDR3 length equals 12 residues. DNA for the CDR3: TGTGCCAGCAGCCTAGGGGACACTGAAGCTTTCTTT. It specifies CASSLGDTEAFF.

For the CDR3, the DNA is TGTGCCAGTAACAAAGGCGGGGATTGGTATGGCTACACCTTC. This sequence encodes CASNKGGDWYGYTF. The chain links TRBV19 to TRBJ1-2; no clear D gene. CDR1 and CDR2 from the germline V gene are LNHDA and SQIVND (reference sequence). V was shortened by 7 bases and J by 5 bases, with 17 bases between the two germline ends. The CDR3 is made up of 14 amino acids.

The chain links TRBV10-3 to TRBJ2-2, with D unclear. The germline V gene encodes CDR1 ENHRY and CDR2 SYGVKD. The CDR3 runs to 16 residues. The V end was cut by 0 bases, the J end by 2 bases, with 10 bases between. In DNA, the CDR3 is TGTGCCATCAGTGAGTCAGGACGGCAAAACACCGGGGAGCTGTTTTTT. This translates into CAISESGRQNTGELFF.

V is TRBV7-2 and J is TRBJ2-3; 8 bases line up with TRBD1. Trimming at V came to 1 base and at J to 5 bases, leaving 2 bases not matched to a gene. Looked up from germline, CDR1 is SGHTA and CDR2 is FQGNSA. There are 14 residues in the CDR3. This chain's CDR3 is CASSLEQGVDTQYF. CDR3 DNA sequence: TGTGCCAGCAGCTTAGAACAGGGGGTAGATACGCAGTATTTT.

This chain joins TRBV27 and TRBJ2-7; D possibly corresponds to TRBD1 (5 bases). Between the trimmed V and J ends, which lost 5 bases and 0 bases, there was a span of 8 bases. This CDR3 has 13 amino acids. CDR1 is MNHEY and CDR2 is SMNVEV in the germline V gene (reference sequence). CDR3 sequence reads: CASSVGASYEQYF. The CDR3 region has the DNA TGTGCCAGCAGTGTAGGGGCCTCCTACGAGCAGTACTTC.

In its sample, this clone was seen a few times. The chain recombines TRBV27 with TRBJ1-6; 7 bases are shared with TRBD1. There are 14 residues in the CDR3. The trim removed 5 bases at V and 10 bases at J, leaving 8 bases unmatched. Germline assignment: CDR1 MNHEY and CDR2 SMNVEV (reference sequence). CDR3 loop: CASSPPGGRSPLHF. CDR3 DNA sequence: TGTGCCAGCAGTCCCCCAGGGGGGAGATCACCCCTCCACTTT.

J is TRBJ1-2 and V is TRBV4-2; D not certain. V lost 0 bases and J 7 bases, leaving 3 bases between the germline ends. The CDR3 has 11 residues. Germline V gene sequence: CDR1 LGHNA, CDR2 YNFKEQ. The DNA for the CDR3 is TGTGCCAGCAGCCAAGATGGTGGCTACACCTTC. Encoded protein: CASSQDGGYTF.

This clone has more than one count but fewer than ten. Written as DNA, the CDR3 is TGCAGCGTTGGGGGACAGACGTTCTATGGCTACACCTTC. It encodes CSVGGQTFYGYTF. The genes are TRBV29-1 and TRBJ1-2; 7 bases align to TRBD1. This CDR3 spans 13 amino acids. From germline, CDR1 is SQVTM and CDR2 ANQGSEA. Trimming took 4 bases from V and 4 from J; bases not matched to a gene: 6.

The chain couples TRBV27 to TRBJ2-2; 7 nucleotides match TRBD2. V gave up 5 bases and J gave up 4 bases; unmatched junction bases: 4. The germline V gene encodes CDR1 MNHEY and CDR2 SMNVEV (reference sequence). This CDR3 spans 14 amino acids. DNA for the CDR3: TGTGCCAGCAGTCTAGCGGTCCTCACCGGGGAGCTGTTTTTT. Translation: CASSLAVLTGELFF.